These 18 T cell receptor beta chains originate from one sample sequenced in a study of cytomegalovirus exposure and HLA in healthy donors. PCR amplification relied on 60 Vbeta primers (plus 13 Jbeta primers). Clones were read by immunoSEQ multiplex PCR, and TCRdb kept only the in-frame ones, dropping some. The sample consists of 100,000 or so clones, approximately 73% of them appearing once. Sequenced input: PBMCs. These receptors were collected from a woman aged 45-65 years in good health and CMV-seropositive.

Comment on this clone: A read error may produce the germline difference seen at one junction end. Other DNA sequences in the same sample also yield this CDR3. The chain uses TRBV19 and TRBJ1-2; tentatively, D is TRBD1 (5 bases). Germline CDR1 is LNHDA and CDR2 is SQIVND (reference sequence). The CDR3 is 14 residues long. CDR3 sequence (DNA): TGCGCCAGTAGTATGGGGGGAGCGGACTATGGCTACACCTTC. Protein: CASSMGGADYGYTF.

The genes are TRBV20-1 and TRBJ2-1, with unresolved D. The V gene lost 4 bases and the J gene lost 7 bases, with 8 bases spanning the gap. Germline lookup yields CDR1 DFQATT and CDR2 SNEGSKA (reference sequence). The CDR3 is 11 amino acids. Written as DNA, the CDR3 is TGCAGTGCTACGTCTTCGAATGAGCAGTTCTTC. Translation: CSATSSNEQFF.

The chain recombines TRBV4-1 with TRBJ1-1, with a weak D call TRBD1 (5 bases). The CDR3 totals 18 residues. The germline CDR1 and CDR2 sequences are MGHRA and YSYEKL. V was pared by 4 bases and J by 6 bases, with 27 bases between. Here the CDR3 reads CASSRGDHKGRWVPEAFF. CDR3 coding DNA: TGCGCCAGCAGCCGCGGGGATCATAAGGGACGGTGGGTCCCTGAAGCTTTCTTT.

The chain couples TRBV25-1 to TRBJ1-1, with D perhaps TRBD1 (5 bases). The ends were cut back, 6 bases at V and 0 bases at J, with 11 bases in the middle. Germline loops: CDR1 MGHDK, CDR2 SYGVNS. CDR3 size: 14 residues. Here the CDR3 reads CASRQEGVNTEAFF. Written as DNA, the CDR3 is TGTGCCAGCAGACAGGAGGGAGTGAACACTGAAGCTTTCTTT.

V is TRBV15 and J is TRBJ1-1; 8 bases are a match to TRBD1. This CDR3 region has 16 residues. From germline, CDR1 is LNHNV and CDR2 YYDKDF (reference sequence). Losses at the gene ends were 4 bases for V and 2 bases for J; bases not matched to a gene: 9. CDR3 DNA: TGTGCCACCAGCACAGGCAGGGGGCACTTAAACACTGAAGCTTTCTTT. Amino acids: CATSTGRGHLNTEAFF.

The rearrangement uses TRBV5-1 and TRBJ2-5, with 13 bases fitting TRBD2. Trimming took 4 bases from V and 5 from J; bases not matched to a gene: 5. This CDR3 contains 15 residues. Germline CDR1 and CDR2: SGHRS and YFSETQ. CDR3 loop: CASSPTTSGGETQYF. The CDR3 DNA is TGCGCCAGCAGCCCCACGACTAGCGGGGGGGAGACCCAGTACTTC.

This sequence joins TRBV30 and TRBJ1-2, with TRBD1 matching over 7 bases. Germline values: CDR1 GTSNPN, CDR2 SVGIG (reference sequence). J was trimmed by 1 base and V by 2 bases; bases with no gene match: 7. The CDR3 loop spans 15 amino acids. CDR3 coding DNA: TGTGCCTGGAGTCCACAGGGGTTCAGTAACTATGGCTACACCTTC. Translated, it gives CAWSPQGFSNYGYTF.

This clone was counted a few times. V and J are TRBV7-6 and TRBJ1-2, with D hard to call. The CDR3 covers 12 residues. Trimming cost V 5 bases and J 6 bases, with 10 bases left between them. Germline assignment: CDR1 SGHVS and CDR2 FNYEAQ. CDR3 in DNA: TGTGCCAGCAGCCTAACGGGGAATGGCTACACCTTC. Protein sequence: CASSLTGNGYTF.

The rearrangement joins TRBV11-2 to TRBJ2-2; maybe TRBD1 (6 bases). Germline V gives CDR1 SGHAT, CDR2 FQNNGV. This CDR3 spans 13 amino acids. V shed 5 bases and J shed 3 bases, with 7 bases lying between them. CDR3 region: CASSPGDTGELFF. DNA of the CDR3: TGTGCCAGCAGCCCAGGGGACACCGGGGAGCTGTTTTTT.

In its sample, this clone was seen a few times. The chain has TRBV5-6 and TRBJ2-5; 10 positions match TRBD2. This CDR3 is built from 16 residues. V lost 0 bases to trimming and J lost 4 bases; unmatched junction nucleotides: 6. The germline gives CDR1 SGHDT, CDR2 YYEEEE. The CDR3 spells CASSLVIPSGRETQYF. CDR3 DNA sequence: TGTGCCAGCAGCTTGGTAATCCCTAGCGGGAGAGAGACCCAGTACTTC.

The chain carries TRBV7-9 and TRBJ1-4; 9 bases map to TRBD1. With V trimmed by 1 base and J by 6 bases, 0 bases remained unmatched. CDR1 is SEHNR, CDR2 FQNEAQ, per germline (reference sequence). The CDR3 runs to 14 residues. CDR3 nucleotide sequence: TGTGCCAGCAGCTTAGGACAGGGGGATGAAAAACTGTTTTTT. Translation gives CASSLGQGDEKLFF.

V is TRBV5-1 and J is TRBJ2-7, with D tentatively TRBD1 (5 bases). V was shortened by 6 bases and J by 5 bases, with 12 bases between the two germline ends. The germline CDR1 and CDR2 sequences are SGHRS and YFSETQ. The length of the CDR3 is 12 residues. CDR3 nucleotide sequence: TGCGCCAGCACGGCAGGGTTTGACGAGCAGTACTTC. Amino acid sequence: CASTAGFDEQYF. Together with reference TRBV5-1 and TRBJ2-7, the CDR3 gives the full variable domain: KAGVTQTPRYLIKTRGQQVTLSCSPISGHRSVSWYQQTPGQGLQFLFEYFSETQRNKGNFPGRFSGRQFSNSRSEMNVSTLELGDSALYLCASTAGFDEQYFGPGTRLTVT.

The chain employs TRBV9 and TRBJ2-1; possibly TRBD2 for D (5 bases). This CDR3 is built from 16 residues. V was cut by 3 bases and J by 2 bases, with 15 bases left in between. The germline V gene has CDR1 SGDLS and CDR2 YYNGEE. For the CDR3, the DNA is TGTGCCAGCAGCGCCCAAGGGCGGGCAACCTACAATGAGCAGTTCTTC. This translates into CASSAQGRATYNEQFF.

The CDR3 bases are TGTGCCCTAGGGGGGGCCGGAGCTTTCTTT. This encodes CALGGAGAFF. The V call is TRBV11-2, the J call TRBJ1-1, with D tentatively TRBD1 (6 bases). Germline assignment: CDR1 SGHAT and CDR2 FQNNGV. The CDR3 runs 10 residues. The germline V and J ends were trimmed by 11 bases and 10 bases, with 14 bases remaining between them.

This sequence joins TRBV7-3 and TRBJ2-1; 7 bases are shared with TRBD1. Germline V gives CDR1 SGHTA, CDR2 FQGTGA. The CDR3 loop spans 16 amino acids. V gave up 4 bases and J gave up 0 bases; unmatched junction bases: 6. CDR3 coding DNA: TGTGCCAGCAGCTCCGGTTGGGACAGCTCCTACAATGAGCAGTTCTTC. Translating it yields CASSSGWDSSYNEQFF.

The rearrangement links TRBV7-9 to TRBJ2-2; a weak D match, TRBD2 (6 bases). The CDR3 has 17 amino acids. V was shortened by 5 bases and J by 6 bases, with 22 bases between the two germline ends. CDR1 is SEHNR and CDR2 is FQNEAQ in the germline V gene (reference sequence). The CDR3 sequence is CASSPIRDSGLPGELFF. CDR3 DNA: TGTGCCAGCAGCCCTATCCGGGACTCAGGTTTACCCGGGGAGCTGTTTTTT.

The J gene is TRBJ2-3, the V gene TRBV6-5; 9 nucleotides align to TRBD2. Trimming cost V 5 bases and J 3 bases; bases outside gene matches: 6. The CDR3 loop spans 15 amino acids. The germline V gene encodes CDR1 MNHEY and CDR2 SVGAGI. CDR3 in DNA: TGTGCCAGCAGTCTCAGCGGGAGGTCGACAGATACGCAGTATTTT. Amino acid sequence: CASSLSGRSTDTQYF.

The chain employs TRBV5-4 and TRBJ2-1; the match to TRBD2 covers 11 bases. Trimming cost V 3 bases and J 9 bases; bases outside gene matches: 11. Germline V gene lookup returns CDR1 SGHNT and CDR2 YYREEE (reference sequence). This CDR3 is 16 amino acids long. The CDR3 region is CASSWALAGGQGEQFF. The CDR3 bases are TGTGCCAGCAGCTGGGCCCTAGCGGGAGGACAGGGTGAGCAGTTCTTC.